This TCR beta chain was obtained from a study of immune evolution from preneoplasia to lung adenocarcinoma. Clones were read by immunoSEQ multiplex PCR, and TCRdb kept only the in-frame ones, dropping some. Of about 6,300 clones listed, more than 70% are singletons. Study results and limitations: Normal lung had the highest top T cell clone frequencies.

The germline CDR1 and CDR2 sequences are SNHLY and FYNNEI. This CDR3 contains 14 residues. V was trimmed by 4 bases and J by 4 bases, leaving 13 bases between them. Premalignant or tumor cells were enriched by macro-dissection after pathologic assessment. To note about this clone: Its antigen is currently unknown.

The source is a person aged 70 to 85 with lung adenocarcinoma. The sample taken for sequencing was FFPE minimally invasive lung adenocarcinoma tissue. V usage is TRBV2 and J usage is TRBJ1-2, with D unresolved. The CDR3 is CASSVSGDFYGYTF. The CDR3 nucleotides are TGTGCCAGCAGTGTGTCGGGCGATTTCTATGGCTACACCTTC.